These 13 T cell receptor beta chains were all obtained from the same sample, sequenced in a study of shared clonotypes between healthy human individuals. Naive CD8 isolation took CD45RO-negative cells positively selected for CCR7 and excluded terminally differentiated effector memory CD45RA+ cells. The table came from immunoSEQ multiplex PCR; TCRdb's copy has only in-frame clones and leaves some out. Of some 2.1 million clones detected, around 95% appear once; the ten largest clones hold around 1.7%. The sequencing input was naive CD8+ T cells from PBMCs. Receptors originate from a man aged 18 to 30 in good health. Some clones in this sample may be carry-over from other donors' samples.

CDR3 amino acids: CASSLDSRGVSYNEQFF. The CDR3 region has the DNA TGTGCCAGCAGCCTCGACTCTCGGGGGGTATCCTACAATGAGCAGTTCTTC. The V and J genes are TRBV5-4 and TRBJ2-1; 7 bases are a match to TRBD2. The junction had 11 bases not matched to a gene; V was cut back by 4 bases and J by 1 base. CDR1 is SGHNT, CDR2 YYREEE, per germline (reference sequence). The CDR3 loop spans 17 amino acids.

The chain employs TRBV6-6 and TRBJ1-6; no clear D gene. The CDR3 totals 15 residues. Germline V CDR1 and CDR2: MNHNY, SVGAGI (reference sequence). Trimming stripped 4 bases from V and 1 base from J, with 8 bases between. The CDR3 coding sequence is TGTGCCAGCAGTTTAATCGGATCCTATAATTCACCCCTCCACTTT. Amino acids: CASSLIGSYNSPLHF.

The chain links TRBV4-2 to TRBJ2-7; 7 bases align to TRBD1. This CDR3 has 16 residues. In germline, CDR1 is LGHNA, CDR2 YNFKEQ. V shed 0 bases, J shed 2 bases, and the junction held 7 bases outside the gene matches. The CDR3 is CASSQEAETGTYEQYF. In DNA, the CDR3 is TGTGCCAGCAGCCAAGAGGCCGAGACAGGGACCTACGAGCAGTACTTC.

The chain carries TRBV10-3 and TRBJ1-1; D uncertain. Germline CDR1 ENHRY, CDR2 SYGVKD. V was pared by 4 bases and J by 1 base, with 13 bases between. This CDR3 has 15 residues. The CDR3 sequence is CAISVVLSRNTEAFF. DNA of the CDR3: TGTGCCATCAGTGTGGTTCTCAGTCGGAACACTGAAGCTTTCTTT.

The chain is built from TRBV13 and TRBJ2-2; 7 nucleotides line up with TRBD1. CDR3 size: 15 residues. The trim removed 6 bases at V and 5 bases at J, leaving 9 bases unmatched. Germline CDR1 PRHDT, CDR2 FYEKMQ (reference sequence). The CDR3 sequence is CASRPDRVQTGELFF. The CDR3, as DNA: TGTGCCAGCAGGCCCGACAGGGTACAAACCGGGGAGCTGTTTTTT.

The chain carries TRBV7-6 and TRBJ1-1; D is uncertain. The germline CDR1 and CDR2 sequences are SGHVS and FNYEAQ. There are 11 residues in the CDR3. Trimming pared 7 bases from V and 1 base from J, leaving 4 bases between. DNA of the CDR3: TGTGCCAGCACCGAGAACACTGAAGCTTTCTTT. This sequence encodes CASTENTEAFF.

Points on this clone: This CDR3 is also generated by other DNA sequences in the sample. This rearrangement joins TRBV27 to TRBJ2-1; 7 bases line up with TRBD1. The germline gives CDR1 MNHEY, CDR2 SMNVEV (reference sequence). V trimming: 2 bases; J trimming: 3 bases; junction bases outside the gene matches: 4. The CDR3 extends over 15 amino acids. Here the CDR3 reads CASSLTAGGYNEQFF. CDR3 in DNA: TGTGCCAGCAGTTTAACGGCAGGGGGCTACAATGAGCAGTTCTTC.

The CDR3 spells CASSHRGTLNEQFF. The CDR3 DNA reads TGTGCCAGCAGCCACAGGGGTACCCTCAATGAGCAGTTCTTC. This chain joins TRBV27 and TRBJ2-1; 7 positions match TRBD1. This CDR3 contains 14 residues. V shed 6 bases and J 6 bases; nucleotides not matched to a gene: 8. Looked up from germline, CDR1 is MNHEY and CDR2 is SMNVEV (reference sequence).

V usage is TRBV27 and J usage is TRBJ2-3; D is possibly TRBD1 or TRBD2 (5 bases each). This CDR3 comprises 16 residues. Germline CDR1 is MNHEY and CDR2 is SMNVEV (reference sequence). Trimming removed 0 bases at V and 4 bases at J, with 14 bases between. The DNA for the CDR3 is TGTGCCAGCAGTTTATCCCCAGGGACGACCGCAGATACGCAGTATTTT. This encodes CASSLSPGTTADTQYF.

This clone was observed once. The identical CDR3 is also encoded by other nucleotide sequences in the sample. The chain has TRBV5-1 and TRBJ2-1, with 14 bases aligning to TRBD2. CDR1 SGHRS and CDR2 YFSETQ come from the germline V gene. This CDR3 has 17 amino acids. Trimming removed 0 bases from V and 1 base from J; junction bases left unmatched: 0. CDR3 sequence reads: CASSLGLAGGSYNEQFF. The CDR3 DNA reads as TGCGCCAGCAGCTTGGGACTAGCGGGAGGGTCCTACAATGAGCAGTTCTTC.

This rearrangement joins TRBV7-9 to TRBJ2-5, with D maybe TRBD2 (5 bases). Germline V gene sequence: CDR1 SEHNR, CDR2 FQNEAQ (reference sequence). V was shortened by 7 bases and J by 5 bases, with 23 bases between the two germline ends. CDR3 size: 16 residues. CDR3 in DNA: TGTGCCAGCACCACTAGGGTTGGTCTCCTCGAGGAGACCCAGTACTTC. This sequence encodes CASTTRVGLLEETQYF.

The gene calls are TRBV13 and TRBJ2-5, with D perhaps TRBD2 (6 bases). This CDR3 spans 15 amino acids. Germline CDR1 reads PRHDT; CDR2 reads FYEKMQ (reference sequence). The V end lost 5 bases, the J end lost 2 bases, and 15 bases lay between the germline ends. The DNA of the CDR3 is TGTGCCAGCAGCCCCGGACTAACAACGCAAGAGACCCAGTACTTC. It yields the protein CASSPGLTTQETQYF.

This clone was seen only a few times. The gene calls are TRBV4-3 and TRBJ1-1; D not resolved. The V end was cut by 0 bases, the J end by 1 base, with 9 bases between. Germline lookup yields CDR1 LGHNA and CDR2 YSLEER. The CDR3 loop spans 15 amino acids. As DNA, the CDR3 is TGCGCCAGCAGCCAAGATTCGGCGGCGAACACTGAAGCTTTCTTT. Encoded protein: CASSQDSAANTEAFF.